This T cell receptor (beta chain) was captured by sequencing in a study of beta chain features in type 1 diabetes. Study results and caveats: People with Type 1 diabetes carried modestly yet significantly shorter TCRB CDR3s in all four CD4+ subsets.

The isolated RNA, all of it, was reverse transcribed, so expressed TCRB transcripts were what got sequenced. Profiled with immunoSEQ multiplex PCR; TCRdb holds only in-frame clones, not every one. The top ten hold about 0.02% of the sample, which has 680,000 or so clones, around 15% seen once. Germline V gives CDR1 MRHNA, CDR2 SNTAGT. CDR3 length: 14 residues. With 5 bases removed from V and 2 bases from J, the gap between germline ends came to 11 bases. This clone showed up just a few times. No antigen is known for it. This chain joins TRBV6-4 and TRBJ2-3; D uncertain. The TCR sequence derives from a man younger than 30 with type 1 diabetes. The sample consisted of naive CD4+ T cells from blood. The CDR3 nucleotides are TGTGCCAGCAGTAGAGGCCTCAACACAGATACGCAGTATTTT. This translates into CASSRGLNTDTQYF.